This T cell receptor beta chain was profiled in a study of monozygotic twins with inflammatory bowel disease (dated by TCRdb to about 2019). For context, the study as a whole: In total, approximately 28 monozygotic twin pairs made up the full study: 19 Danish pairs, all IBD-discordant, plus nine German pairs, of which four were IBD-concordant and five were IBD-discordant. The search for disease-associated traits relied mainly on comparing IBD patients with their genetically identical healthy co-twins within discordant pairs. Each individual had, on average, about 151 000 unique TCRalpha sequences and 181 000 unique TCRbeta sequences available for analysis.

What the work shows at the level of the full study, not this receptor alone: Compared with healthy twins, IBD patients had fewer clonotypes in common with other individuals, a difference most pronounced in patients showing signs of disease activity. Background noise and inter-individual variability may have been introduced into the repertoires by the differing immunosuppressive treatments among patients. The results gave no support for a single strong signal or clonotype linked to IBD. TCRbeta repertoire diversity, by inverse Simpson index, was decreased in IBD patients compared with their healthy co-twins. No difference in repertoire similarity was observed between concordant and discordant twins, possibly owing to limited statistical power. The analysis was unable to tell apart different T cell subtypes.

A remark on this clonotype: It has no known antigen specificity.

Counted from cysteine to phenylalanine, this CDR3 has 14 amino acids. No DNA is given. The germline V gene specifies SGHDN as CDR1 and FVKESK as CDR2. From each donor, a roughly 2.7 ml peripheral blood sample was collected into PAXgene tubes and stored at -80 degrees C. Total RNA was isolated from whole blood with the PAXgene blood miRNA kit on an automated QIAcube, without T cell sorting. Peripheral blood from monozygotic twin pairs, either concordant or discordant for inflammatory bowel disease, underwent deep TCRalpha and TCRbeta repertoire profiling that used unique molecular barcoding. Smoking habits were recorded for all twin pairs, with individuals classified as current, former or never smokers. Library preparation was by 5' RACE. The input for every TCR library was roughly 4,000 ng of total RNA. For each sample, cDNA synthesis with SMARTScribe reverse transcriptase was split into eight separate reactions. During cDNA synthesis, template switching introduced unique molecular identifiers that contained a 6-nucleotide sample barcode. TCRalpha and TCRbeta cDNA was amplified in two nested PCRs of roughly 16 and 10 cycles, and bead purification was carried out after each PCR. Before amplification, the cDNA was both treated with uracil DNA-glycosylase and purified with the QIAquick PCR purification kit. The second PCR was the step at which Illumina TruSeq-compatible adapters and sample-specific barcodes were added. TapeStation and Qubit were used to check library quality and concentration, and 5 to 6.5 ng of each library was pooled. The pooled libraries were sequenced with 2 x 100 bp reads and custom sequencing primers on an Illumina HiSeq2500 single-index Rapid Run. Concerning the study's data processing: PCR and sequencing errors were corrected by UMI-based consensus assembly using MiGEC version 1.2.6. MiXCR version 2.1.1 was used to carry out V(D)J alignment, clonotype assembly and CDR3 extraction. To normalise gene usage, clonotype sharing and MAIT/NKT TCR abundance, the analysis used the top 1000, 10 000 and 20 000 clonotypes per sample. After downsampling to 27 000 UMIs, diversity was calculated as the inverse Simpson index using the vegan R package. Paired Mann-Whitney U tests were applied to discordant twin pairs, with Benjamini-Hochberg correction for multiple testing. After TCRdb reprocessed the reads, each CDR3 protein sequence was kept as one row, without DNA. The V and J calls follow TCRdb's processing rather than the paper's. This sample's table carries approximately 330,000 distinct CDR3 sequences. Of the sample, around 2% falls within the top ten clones.

This receptor was obtained from a human donor with ulcerative colitis or Crohn's disease, or a healthy co-twin of an affected twin (not recorded which). Sample: blood. Rearrangement joined TRBV14 to TRBJ1-5. The CDR3 reads CASSRADSNQPQHF.